Below are 16 T cell receptor beta chains sequenced from a single sample in a study of CD8 T cells in Susac syndrome. About 0.45 to 1 ug RNA was reverse transcribed with random hexamers. A single record per CDR3 protein comes from TCRdb applying MiXCR to the immunoSEQ multiplex PCR reads. This sample has 90,000 to 150,000 distinct CDR3 sequences; about 93% occur once, and the top ten carry 0.095% to 0.1%. Sequenced material: CD4+ T cells from PBMCs. The receptors come from a human donor in good health.

This rearrangement joins TRBV7-2 to TRBJ1-5, with a weak D call TRBD1 (5 bases). The V end was cut by 4 bases, the J end by 0 bases, with 10 bases between. The CDR3 sequence is 15 residues long. The germline V gene encodes CDR1 SGHTA and CDR2 FQGNSA. DNA of the CDR3: TGTGCCAGCAGCTGGGACGGTTATAGCAATCAGCCCCAGCATTTT. Amino acid sequence: CASSWDGYSNQPQHF.

This clonotype was recorded once. V is TRBV4-1 and J is TRBJ2-4; D is ambiguous. The CDR3 is made up of 13 amino acids. The V gene's germline CDR1 is MGHRA and CDR2 YSYEKL. The V gene lost 0 bases and the J gene lost 9 bases, with 9 bases spanning the gap. The CDR3 protein is CASSQEILSIQYF. CDR3 nucleotide sequence: TGCGCCAGCAGCCAAGAAATTCTAAGCATTCAGTACTTC.

CDR3: CASSLRDSNPPGYGYTF. The CDR3 DNA is TGCGCCAGCAGCCTAAGGGACAGCAATCCCCCTGGCTATGGCTACACCTTC. The chain combines TRBV5-1 with TRBJ1-2; 7 bases map to TRBD1. The CDR3 loop spans 17 amino acids. V trimming: 4 bases; J trimming: 4 bases; junction bases outside the gene matches: 16. The germline V gene has CDR1 SGHRS and CDR2 YFSETQ. Drawing the rest from reference TRBV5-1 and TRBJ1-2, the complete variable domain is KAGVTQTPRYLIKTRGQQVTLSCSPISGHRSVSWYQQTPGQGLQFLFEYFSETQRNKGNFPGRFSGRQFSNSRSEMNVSTLELGDSALYLCASSLRDSNPPGYGYTFGSGTRLTVV.

The chain is built from TRBV9 and TRBJ2-7; perhaps D is TRBD1 or TRBD2 (6 bases each). Germline-derived CDR1 and CDR2 are SGDLS and YYNGEE. CDR3 length equals 16 residues. V lost 4 bases and J 2 bases, leaving 19 bases between the germline ends. The chain's CDR3 is CASSQPYKGGPYEQYF. For the CDR3, the DNA is TGTGCCAGCAGCCAACCATATAAAGGGGGGCCCTACGAGCAGTACTTC.

This clonotype was seen only once. The chain recombines TRBV7-9 with TRBJ2-1; 11 bases match TRBD2. Unmatched junction bases numbered 8, after V lost 6 bases and J lost 10 bases. The CDR3 covers 14 residues. CDR1 and CDR2 from the germline V gene are SEHNR and FQNEAQ (reference sequence). CDR3 protein: CASSSRASGREQFF. CDR3 sequence (DNA): TGTGCCAGCAGTTCACGTGCTAGCGGGAGGGAGCAGTTCTTC.

The chain joins TRBV6-1 to TRBJ2-1; a weak D match, TRBD2 (6 bases). The V gene's germline CDR1 is MNHNS and CDR2 SASEGT. V was shortened by 1 base and J by 3 bases, with 10 bases between the two germline ends. This CDR3 region has 15 residues. CDR3 in amino acids: CASSEDGGDYNEQFF. CDR3 nucleotide sequence: TGTGCCAGCAGTGAAGACGGGGGTGACTACAATGAGCAGTTCTTC.

The count of this clonotype is one. The CDR3 here is CASSLVPGTNYGYTF. The DNA of the CDR3 is TGCGCCAGCAGCTTGGTGCCGGGTACTAACTATGGCTACACCTTC. V usage is TRBV5-1 and J usage is TRBJ1-2; no clear D gene. V was shortened by 0 bases and J by 0 bases, with 9 bases between the two germline ends. CDR3 length: 15 residues. CDR1 and CDR2 (germline): SGHRS, YFSETQ.

The chain has TRBV12-3 or TRBV12-4 and TRBJ2-3; possibly TRBD2 for D (5 bases). This CDR3 has 14 residues. The V end lost 4 bases, the J end lost 10 bases, and 18 bases lay between the germline ends. For the CDR3, the DNA is TGTGCCAGCAGTTCTCAAAATGGACTCCAGGCGCAGTATTTT. It yields the protein CASSSQNGLQAQYF.

The chain has TRBV4-1 and TRBJ2-7; 14 bases fit TRBD2. Germline CDR1 MGHRA, CDR2 YSYEKL. CDR3 length equals 15 residues. The V segment lost 2 bases and the J segment 6 bases; nucleotides outside the gene matches: 3. DNA of the CDR3: TGCGCCAGCAGCCAACTGGGACTAGCGGGAGTCGAGCAGTACTTC. This gives the protein CASSQLGLAGVEQYF.

The V and J genes are TRBV29-1 and TRBJ1-1; D is perhaps TRBD1 (5 bases). The CDR3 consists of 16 residues. V was shortened by 0 bases and J by 4 bases, with 18 bases between the two germline ends. Germline CDR1 reads SQVTM; CDR2 reads ANQGSEA. CDR3 sequence: CSVEDFGGESATEAFF. The CDR3 DNA reads TGCAGCGTTGAAGACTTCGGAGGGGAATCAGCCACTGAAGCTTTCTTT.

This rearrangement joins TRBV11-1 to TRBJ2-7; no definite D call. This CDR3 comprises 15 residues. Germline lookup yields CDR1 SGHAT and CDR2 FQDESV (reference sequence). V lost 3 bases and J lost 0, with 12 bases in between. The CDR3 region is CASSFGLGSSYEQYF. The CDR3 DNA is TGTGCCAGCAGCTTTGGCCTAGGAAGCTCCTACGAGCAGTACTTC.

The gene calls are TRBV6-5 and TRBJ1-2, with unresolved D. Germline CDR1 reads MNHEY; CDR2 reads SVGAGI. This CDR3 has 14 amino acids. Trimming stripped 7 bases from V and 8 bases from J, with 20 bases between. The CDR3 DNA follows: TGTGCCAGCATGAACCTCGGAGGTGATAGGGGCTACACCTTC. This gives the protein CASMNLGGDRGYTF.

The rearrangement joins TRBV20-1 to TRBJ2-1; perhaps TRBD2 as D (6 bases). V lost 6 bases to trimming and J lost 4 bases, with 19 bases between them. This CDR3 has 15 residues. Germline loops: CDR1 DFQATT, CDR2 SNEGSKA (reference sequence). The CDR3 protein is CSARRIGEAYNEQFF. The CDR3 nucleotides are TGCAGTGCACGGAGGATCGGGGAGGCGTACAATGAGCAGTTCTTC.

The chain combines TRBV6-5 with TRBJ2-3; D not resolved. This CDR3 has 15 amino acids. The V end lost 2 bases, the J end lost 6 bases, and 15 bases lay between the germline ends. The germline V gene has CDR1 MNHEY and CDR2 SVGAGI. The CDR3, as DNA: TGTGCCAGCAGTTACCGGTTAGAGCGTGGTGATACGCAGTATTTT. Translation: CASSYRLERGDTQYF.

V gene TRBV7-9 combines with J gene TRBJ1-1; no clear D. Germline loops: CDR1 SEHNR, CDR2 FQNEAQ (reference sequence). Trimming removed 5 bases from V and 1 base from J, with 11 bases in between. This CDR3 has 14 amino acids. CDR3 in amino acids: CASSRGPTNTEAFF. The CDR3 DNA reads TGTGCCAGCAGCCGAGGACCGACGAACACTGAAGCTTTCTTT. The whole variable domain, filled in from reference TRBV7-9 and TRBJ1-1, reads DTGVSQNPRHKITKRGQNVTFRCDPISEHNRLYWYRQTLGQGPEFLTYFQNEAQLEKSRLLSDRFSAERPKGSFSTLEIQRTEQGDSAMYLCASSRGPTNTEAFFGQGTRLTVV.

The DNA of the CDR3 is TGTGCCAGCAGCCCCGGAGCGTACCAAGAGACCCAGTACTTC. This sequence encodes CASSPGAYQETQYF. The V gene is TRBV11-2, the J gene TRBJ2-5; no reliable D call. The CDR3 spans 14 residues. The germline V and J ends were trimmed by 5 bases and 0 bases, with 10 bases remaining between them. In germline, CDR1 is SGHAT, CDR2 FQNNGV. Based on the CDR3 plus reference TRBV11-2 and TRBJ2-5, the full variable domain is EAGVAQSPRYKIIEKRQSVAFWCNPISGHATLYWYQQILGQGPKLLIQFQNNGVVDDSQLPKDRFSAERLKGVDSTLKIQPAKLEDSAVYLCASSPGAYQETQYFGPGTRLLVL.